The present T cell receptor beta chain was sequenced within a study of blood T cell repertoires in COVID-19. The wider study: Samples representing acute and convalescent COVID-19 were sourced from the United States, Italy and Spain. Sample material is recorded as cDNA or gDNA derived from T cells, B-cell-depleted T cells, or PBMCs.

The CDR3 sequence is 13 residues long. Trimming pared 1 base from V and 6 bases from J, leaving 9 bases between. CDR1 and CDR2 (germline): LNHNV, YYDKDF (reference sequence). In the original workflow: Reference gene primer amplification yielded estimated nucleated cell counts. The assay was immunoSEQ multiplex PCR, and TCRdb's table has in-frame clones only and misses some. The V and J calls and clone size come from that table; D and trimming were worked out from the DNA. Of about 77,000 clones in the sample, 75% to 90% were seen once. Input material: peripheral blood. This rearrangement joins TRBV15 to TRBJ1-2, with D possibly matching TRBD1 (6 bases). The clonotype was recovered from an older woman with acute or convalescent COVID-19. The CDR3 DNA reads TGTGCCACCAGCAGAGGAGGGGGAGATGGCTACACCTTC. Protein product: CATSRGGGDGYTF.